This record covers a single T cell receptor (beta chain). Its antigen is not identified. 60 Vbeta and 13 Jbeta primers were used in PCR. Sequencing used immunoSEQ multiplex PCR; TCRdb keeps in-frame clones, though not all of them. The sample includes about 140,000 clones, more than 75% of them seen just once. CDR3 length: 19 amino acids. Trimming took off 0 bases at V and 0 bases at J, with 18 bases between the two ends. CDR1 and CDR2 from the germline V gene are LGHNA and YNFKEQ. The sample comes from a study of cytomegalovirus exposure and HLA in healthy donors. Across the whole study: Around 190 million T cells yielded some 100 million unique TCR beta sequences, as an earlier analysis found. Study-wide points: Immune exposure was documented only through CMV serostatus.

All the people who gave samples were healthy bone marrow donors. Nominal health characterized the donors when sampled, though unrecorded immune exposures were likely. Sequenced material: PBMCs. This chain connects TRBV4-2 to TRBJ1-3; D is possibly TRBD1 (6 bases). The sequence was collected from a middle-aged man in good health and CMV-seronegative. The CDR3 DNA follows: TGTGCCAGCAGCCAAGATCGAAGACAGGATCCAAGCTCTGGAAACACCATATATTTT. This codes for CASSQDRRQDPSSGNTIYF.